This T cell receptor (beta chain) was found in a study of T cell responses to AZD1222 COVID-19 vaccine. Whole-study results and caveats: CD4 TCRs linked to vaccination spanned spike, dominating at 160-218 and 743-854.

Germline V gene lookup returns CDR1 SGDLS and CDR2 YYNGEE. V gave up 2 bases and J gave up 4 bases, with 12 bases separating them. CDR3 length equals 14 residues. Clones were read by immunoSEQ multiplex PCR, and TCRdb kept only the in-frame ones, dropping some. The sample consists of 25,000 to 35,000 clones, roughly 90% of them appearing once. A note on this clone: Its antigen is not identified.

The source is an adult in good health. The sequencing here drew on peripheral blood, taken on day 0 of AZD1222 vaccination. V is TRBV9 and J is TRBJ1-1, with D unresolved. CDR3 region: CASSVELSSTEAFF. DNA of the CDR3: TGTGCCAGCAGCGTCGAACTATCGAGCACTGAAGCTTTCTTT.